Sequencing of this T cell receptor (beta chain) was carried out in a study of CD4 T cells in relation to SARS-CoV-2 and coronaviruses. Study details: No peptide or an HIV-1 Nef peptide pool served as negative control. The study, taken as a whole, reports: Compared with monoreactive clones, crossreactive clones showed significantly weaker SARS-CoV-2 expansion.

Before the COVID-19 pandemic, during about 2010-2018, CD4+ T cells were taken from unexposed donors. CD4+ T cells were isolated from the cells after nine to eleven days of culture. Testing used SARS-CoV-2 S/N and four cold-coronavirus spikes on unexposed-donor CD4+ T cells, cells permitting. A remark on this clone: Its antigen is unknown.

Clones were read by immunoSEQ multiplex PCR, and TCRdb kept only the in-frame ones, dropping some. The sample lists about 25,000 clones; 76% were seen once. Sequences were obtained from CD4+ T cells from PBMCs, cultured in vitro. The TCR sequence derives from a human donor in good health.

The CDR3 spells CASSQDPDSGELFF. The DNA for the CDR3 is TGTGCCAGCAGCCAAGACCCCGACTCCGGGGAGCTGTTTTTT. The chain carries TRBV3-1 (or the pseudogene TRBV3-2) and TRBJ2-2, with D uncertain. The germline V gene encodes CDR1 LGHDT and CDR2 YNNKEL (reference sequence). The V end was cut by 0 bases, the J end by 6 bases, with 8 bases between. This CDR3 has 14 amino acids.